The 2 T cell receptor beta chains below come from one sample, sequenced in a study of identical twins. TCRdb re-called the 5' RACE reads with MiXCR, one entry per CDR3 protein. The sample lists 1.5 million or so distinct CDR3 sequences; under 35% were seen once. Sequenced material: cord blood. Receptor source: a newborn girl in good health.

This clonotype was recorded a few times. J is TRBJ2-7 and V is TRBV12-3 or TRBV12-4; 9 bases line up with TRBD2. V was clipped by 3 bases and J by 6 bases; unmatched bases: 9. This CDR3 is built from 15 residues. The CDR3 here is CASSFSAGGLGEQYF. The CDR3 DNA sequence: TGTGCCAGCAGTTTTTCGGCGGGGGGGCTGGGCGAGCAGTACTTC.

The V gene is TRBV3-1, the J gene TRBJ2-4; TRBD2 might be the D (6 bases). Trimming took 4 bases from V and 12 from J, leaving 16 bases between them. The CDR3 spans 13 residues. Germline V gene lookup returns CDR1 LGHDT and CDR2 YNNKEL (reference sequence). The CDR3 DNA reads as TGTGCCAGCAGCCCGGGACTTCTCTACGATCAGTACTTC. It encodes CASSPGLLYDQYF.